The 14 T cell receptor beta chains given below trace back to one sample, sequenced in a study of shared clonotypes between healthy human individuals. Clones were sequenced by immunoSEQ multiplex PCR, and TCRdb holds only the in-frame ones, with some missing. The sample holds some 2,500,000 clones; 80% to 95% are singletons and the top ten take approximately 0.37%. Specimen: naive CD4+ T cells from PBMCs. Subset given: CD45RA+ positively selected. The receptor set was obtained from a man aged 18 to 30 in good health. Some clones in this sample may be carry-over from other donors' samples.

As to this clone: Other DNA sequences in this sample translate to the same CDR3. The chain links TRBV4-1 to TRBJ2-3; D is undetermined. V lost 0 bases, J lost 3 bases, and 4 bases lay in between. Germline V gene data show CDR1 as MGHRA and CDR2 as YSYEKL. The CDR3 runs 13 residues. The CDR3 spells CASSQDSTDTQYF. Written as DNA, the CDR3 is TGCGCCAGCAGCCAAGATAGTACAGATACGCAGTATTTT.

The chain couples TRBV5-1 to TRBJ2-7; TRBD2 matches at 7 bases. The trim removed 0 bases at V and 5 bases at J, leaving 11 bases unmatched. The CDR3 consists of 16 residues. Germline CDR1 SGHRS, CDR2 YFSETQ. The CDR3 sequence is CASSLEGRDYWNEQYF. In DNA form, the CDR3 reads TGCGCCAGCAGCTTGGAAGGCCGGGACTACTGGAACGAGCAGTACTTC. The complete variable domain, with remaining parts taken from reference TRBV5-1 and TRBJ2-7, reads KAGVTQTPRYLIKTRGQQVTLSCSPISGHRSVSWYQQTPGQGLQFLFEYFSETQRNKGNFPGRFSGRQFSNSRSEMNVSTLELGDSALYLCASSLEGRDYWNEQYFGPGTRLTVT.

The genes are TRBV2 and TRBJ2-7; TRBD2 is a possible D gene (6 bases). This CDR3 has 12 amino acids. V was cut by 11 bases and J by 2 bases, with 13 bases left in between. Germline V gives CDR1 SNHLY, CDR2 FYNNEI. The CDR3: CAGRRDTYEQYF. The CDR3 coding sequence is TGTGCCGGACGGAGGGATACCTACGAGCAGTACTTC. Variable domain in full (rest from reference TRBV2 and TRBJ2-7): EPEVTQTPSHQVTQMGQEVILRCVPISNHLYFYWYRQILGQKVEFLVSFYNNEISEKSEIFDDQFSVERPDGSNFTLKIRSTKLEDSAMYFCAGRRDTYEQYFGPGTRLTVT.

The gene calls are TRBV4-2 and TRBJ2-7; TRBD1 matches 12 bases. The CDR3 runs to 16 residues. CDR1 is LGHNA and CDR2 is YNFKEQ in the germline V gene. With 5 bases clipped from V and 7 bases from J, the junction kept 12 bases outside the gene matches. CDR3 coding DNA: TGTGCCAGCAGCACCCGTCCGGGACAGGGGGCGCGTGAGCAGTACTTC. Protein product: CASSTRPGQGAREQYF.

V usage is TRBV28 and J usage is TRBJ1-1, with D hard to call. The CDR3 contains 15 residues. CDR1 is MDHEN, CDR2 SYDVKM, per germline. V shed 6 bases and J shed 0 bases, with 14 bases lying between them. The CDR3 coding sequence is TGTGCCAGCAGCATTCTCGACACTTTGAACACTGAAGCTTTCTTT. This sequence encodes CASSILDTLNTEAFF.

This clone was picked up one time. V and J are TRBV7-9 and TRBJ1-4, with a weak D call TRBD1 (6 bases). CDR3 size: 17 residues. The V end lost 3 bases, the J end lost 8 bases, and 22 bases lay between the germline ends. CDR1 is SEHNR, CDR2 FQNEAQ, per germline (reference sequence). As DNA, the CDR3 is TGTGCCAGCAGCTTTCGGCAGGGGCGTCCCCAAGGAGAAAAACTGTTTTTT. This codes for CASSFRQGRPQGEKLFF.

This clone was counted between two and nine times. The chain recombines TRBV29-1 with TRBJ1-1; D possibly corresponds to TRBD1 (5 bases). The CDR3 covers 12 residues. The V end lost 8 bases, the J end lost 1 base, and 11 bases lay between the germline ends. CDR1 and CDR2 from the germline V gene are SQVTM and ANQGSEA. In DNA form, the CDR3 reads TGCAGCAGCCGACAGACGAACACTGAAGCTTTCTTT. Protein: CSSRQTNTEAFF.

The rearrangement uses TRBV27 and TRBJ2-3; D remains unclear. CDR3 size: 14 residues. Germline CDR1 and CDR2: MNHEY and SMNVEV (reference sequence). With 7 bases removed from V and 0 bases from J, the gap between germline ends came to 11 bases. The DNA for the CDR3 is TGTGCCAGCACATCCACAGCAAGCACAGATACGCAGTATTTT. Translating it yields CASTSTASTDTQYF.

This chain links TRBV12-5 with TRBJ1-2; maybe TRBD1 (5 bases). The germline V and J ends were trimmed by 7 bases and 4 bases, with 19 bases remaining between them. The germline gives CDR1 LGHNT, CDR2 FRNRAP. The CDR3 has 15 amino acids. The CDR3 is CASAQRQGLIYGYTF. Here the CDR3 DNA reads TGTGCTAGTGCTCAACGGCAGGGTCTAATCTATGGCTACACCTTC.

Note on this clone: The identical CDR3 is also encoded by other nucleotide sequences in the sample. The rearrangement joins TRBV7-3 to TRBJ2-1; D gene unclear. Germline V gene data show CDR1 as SGHTA and CDR2 as FQGTGA. The CDR3 covers 15 residues. Trimming took 2 bases from V and 0 from J, leaving 8 bases between them. CDR3 protein: CASSLDSSSYNEQFF. The DNA for the CDR3 is TGTGCCAGCAGCTTAGACTCAAGCTCCTACAATGAGCAGTTCTTC.

In its sample, this clone was seen a few times. This chain joins TRBV19 and TRBJ1-2, with D unclear. V lost 4 bases and J lost 4, with 13 bases in between. This CDR3 is 14 amino acids long. Germline V gene data show CDR1 as LNHDA and CDR2 as SQIVND (reference sequence). The CDR3 spells CASSSGNLLYGYTF. Written as DNA, the CDR3 is TGTGCCAGTAGTAGCGGAAACCTCCTCTATGGCTACACCTTC.

This sequence joins TRBV5-1 and TRBJ2-3, with 7 bases identical to TRBD1. The CDR3 totals 13 residues. V trimming: 4 bases; J trimming: 5 bases; junction bases outside the gene matches: 4. Germline V CDR1 and CDR2: SGHRS, YFSETQ. For the CDR3, the DNA is TGCGCCAGCAGCAAGACAGGGTTAGATACGCAGTATTTT. Its translation: CASSKTGLDTQYF.

The rearrangement links TRBV11-2 to TRBJ2-7; 11 bases match TRBD1. The CDR3 spans 14 residues. From germline, CDR1 is SGHAT and CDR2 FQNNGV. V was clipped by 5 bases and J by 4 bases; unmatched bases: 4. Here the CDR3 DNA reads TGTGCCAGCAGCCGCGGACAGGGGGCTTACGAGCAGTACTTC. Translated: CASSRGQGAYEQYF.

This clone is a singleton in its sample. The rearrangement uses TRBV6-6 and TRBJ2-6, with a weak D call TRBD2 (7 bases). Germline CDR1 MNHNY, CDR2 SVGAGI (reference sequence). The CDR3 contains 15 residues. Trimming removed 7 bases from V and 4 bases from J, with 14 bases in between. The CDR3 DNA reads TGTGCCAGCAATCCCGGGGGGCTCGGGGCCAACGTCCTGACTTTC. It translates to CASNPGGLGANVLTF.